These T cell receptor beta chains were read from a single sample in a study of PD-1 blockade in classical Hodgkin lymphoma. Measured with immunoSEQ multiplex PCR; TCRdb has only the in-frame clones, and not every one. The repertoire holds 55,000 to 75,000 clones, with about 93% as singletons. This specimen consisted of peripheral blood mononuclear cells (PBMCs), obtained at baseline. The receptor set was obtained from a human donor with classical Hodgkin lymphoma. The CDR3 runs from the conserved cysteine through the conserved F or W. The order of the fields is J gene, D gene, clone size, V gene, CDR3 protein, CDR3 DNA. A D gene is named only where the DNA matches it firmly. Clone size is given for some rows only: seen once, a few or many times, or a class if the clone is expanded.

TRBJ2-2 | TRBD1 | . | TRBV7-3 | CASTLEGGPGTGELFF | TGTGCCAGCACCCTGGAAGGGGGCCCGGGCACCGGGGAGCTGTTTTTT
TRBJ2-5 | . | . | TRBV7-2 | CASSFHGGQETQYF | TGTGCCAGCAGCTTTCACGGGGGACAAGAGACCCAGTACTTC
TRBJ2-1 | . | . | TRBV9 | CASSGEPVAYNEQFF | TGTGCCAGCAGCGGGGAGCCGGTGGCCTACAATGAGCAGTTCTTC
TRBJ1-6 | . | once | TRBV11-3 | CASSLRGNNSPLHF | TGTGCCAGCAGCCTCAGGGGAAATAATTCACCCCTCCACTTT
TRBJ2-1 | TRBD2 | . | TRBV13 | CASSLETSGGVWNEQFF | TGTGCCAGCAGCTTAGAGACTAGCGGGGGGGTTTGGAATGAGCAGTTCTTC
TRBJ1-3 | . | . | TRBV11-2 | CASSPRGSGNTIYF | TGTGCCAGCAGCCCTCGGGGCTCTGGAAACACCATATATTTT
TRBJ1-6 | . | . | TRBV19 | CASTSLSSYNSPLHF | TGTGCCAGTACATCACTTAGCTCCTATAATTCACCCCTCCACTTT
TRBJ2-3 | . | . | TRBV15 | CATSRGWGDTDTQYF | TGTGCCACCAGCAGAGGCTGGGGGGACACAGATACGCAGTATTTT
TRBJ2-7 | . | . | TRBV6-6 | CASWEEYSYEQYF | TGTGCCAGCTGGGAGGAGTACTCCTACGAGCAGTACTTC
TRBJ1-2 | . | . | TRBV7-9 | CASTGPGGSAQGYTF | TGTGCCAGCACGGGACCGGGTGGTTCGGCGCAAGGCTACACCTTC
TRBJ2-5 | TRBD2 | . | TRBV16 | CASSHNFPASGGETQYF | TGTGCCAGCAGCCACAACTTCCCCGCTAGCGGAGGTGAGACCCAGTACTTC
TRBJ2-2 | TRBD1 | . | TRBV9 | CASSSSGTGLGELFF | TGTGCCAGCAGCTCATCCGGGACAGGGTTAGGGGAGCTGTTTTTT
TRBJ1-5 | TRBD1 | . | TRBV27 | CASSPGQGMSAPQHF | TGTGCCAGCAGTCCGGGACAGGGGATGTCGGCGCCCCAGCATTTT
TRBJ2-7 | . | . | TRBV5-1 | CASSLEGKSYEQYF | TGCGCCAGCAGCTTGGAGGGGAAGTCCTACGAGCAGTACTTC
TRBJ2-7 | . | . | TRBV2 | CASRESYEQYF | TGTGCCAGCAGGGAATCATACGAGCAGTACTTC
TRBJ2-7 | . | . | TRBV21-1 | CASSNPDRVAGGPRDYEQYF | TGTGCCAGCAGCAACCCAGATCGGGTAGCGGGAGGGCCCCGAGACTACGAGCAGTACTTC
TRBJ2-1 | . | . | TRBV7-6 | CASSLGPGTRNEQFF | TGTGCCAGCAGCTTAGGTCCCGGCACCCGCAATGAGCAGTTCTTC
TRBJ2-7 | . | . | TRBV27 | CASSLAQGVDEQYF | TGTGCCAGCAGTTTAGCGCAGGGAGTCGACGAGCAGTACTTC
TRBJ2-2 | TRBD2 | . | TRBV2 | CASSVQTSGNGELFF | TGTGCCAGCAGTGTTCAGACTAGCGGGAACGGGGAGCTGTTTTTT
TRBJ1-2 | . | few | TRBV7-8 | CASSFPGRSYGYTF | TGTGCCAGCAGCTTCCCCGGGAGAAGCTATGGCTACACCTTC
TRBJ1-1 | . | . | TRBV27 | CASSWTGPTEAFF | TGTGCCAGCAGCTGGACGGGCCCCACTGAAGCTTTCTTT
TRBJ1-5 | TRBD1 | few | TRBV11-2 | CASSTGQGVGQPQHF | TGTGCCAGCAGCACGGGACAGGGGGTGGGTCAGCCCCAGCATTTT
TRBJ2-1 | TRBD2 | . | TRBV5-1 | CASSLQGGAGENEQFF | TGCGCCAGCAGCTTACAAGGGGGAGCGGGGGAGAATGAGCAGTTCTTC
TRBJ2-7 | TRBD1 | . | TRBV6-1 | CASSDPGQGPSYEQYF | TGTGCCAGCAGTGATCCGGGACAGGGACCATCCTACGAGCAGTACTTC
TRBJ2-1 | . | . | TRBV5-3 | CARSLRRGREQFF | TGTGCCAGAAGCTTGCGGAGGGGTCGGGAGCAGTTCTTC
TRBJ2-5 | . | . | TRBV27 | CASSLPGETQYF | TGTGCCAGCAGCCTCCCCGGCGAGACCCAGTACTTC
TRBJ2-3 | . | . | TRBV7-7 | CASSFEGFFSDTQYF | TGTGCCAGCAGCTTTGAGGGTTTTTTTTCAGATACGCAGTATTTT
TRBJ1-2 | TRBD1 | . | TRBV30 | CAWRGTGGSGYTF | TGTGCCTGGAGGGGGACAGGGGGTTCTGGCTACACCTTC
TRBJ1-3 | . | . | TRBV27 | CAVRSSSGNTIYF | TGTGCGGTAAGGAGTAGCTCTGGAAACACCATATATTTT
TRBJ1-1 | TRBD1 | . | TRBV14 | CASSQEVIRGITEAFF | TGTGCCAGCAGCCAAGAGGTTATCAGGGGGATCACTGAAGCTTTCTTT
TRBJ2-7 | . | . | TRBV9 | CASSVGPSDYEQYF | TGTGCCAGCAGCGTAGGACCTAGCGACTACGAGCAGTACTTC
TRBJ2-5 | . | . | TRBV27 | CASSLRSDRGQETQYF | TGTGCCAGCAGTTTACGGTCTGATCGCGGACAAGAGACCCAGTACTTC
TRBJ2-7 | TRBD2 | . | TRBV19 | CASSQSGTHYEQYF | TGTGCCAGTAGTCAAAGCGGGACCCACTACGAGCAGTACTTC
TRBJ1-2 | TRBD1 | . | TRBV28 | CASRLRDRGGGYTF | TGTGCCAGCAGGCTAAGGGACAGGGGGGGCGGCTACACCTTC
TRBJ2-5 | . | . | TRBV6-1 | CASARSETQYF | TGTGCCAGCGCAAGGTCGGAGACCCAGTACTTC
TRBJ2-4 | TRBD2 | . | TRBV6-1 | CASSERIAGGKNIQYF | TGTGCCAGCAGTGAACGGATAGCGGGGGGGAAAAACATTCAGTACTTC
TRBJ2-7 | . | . | TRBV6-6 | CASSYSPQGLYEQYF | TGTGCCAGCAGTTACTCGCCCCAGGGGCTCTACGAGCAGTACTTC
TRBJ2-2 | . | once | TRBV7-2 | CASSGRTEKDAGELFF | TGTGCCAGCAGCGGCCGAACAGAAAAGGACGCCGGGGAGCTGTTTTTT
TRBJ1-5 | . | . | TRBV27 | CASSLYRGDQPQHF | TGTGCCAGCAGTTTGTACAGAGGCGATCAGCCCCAGCATTTT
TRBJ2-1 | . | . | TRBV28 | CASSFSYEQFF | TGTGCCAGCAGTTTCTCCTATGAGCAGTTCTTC